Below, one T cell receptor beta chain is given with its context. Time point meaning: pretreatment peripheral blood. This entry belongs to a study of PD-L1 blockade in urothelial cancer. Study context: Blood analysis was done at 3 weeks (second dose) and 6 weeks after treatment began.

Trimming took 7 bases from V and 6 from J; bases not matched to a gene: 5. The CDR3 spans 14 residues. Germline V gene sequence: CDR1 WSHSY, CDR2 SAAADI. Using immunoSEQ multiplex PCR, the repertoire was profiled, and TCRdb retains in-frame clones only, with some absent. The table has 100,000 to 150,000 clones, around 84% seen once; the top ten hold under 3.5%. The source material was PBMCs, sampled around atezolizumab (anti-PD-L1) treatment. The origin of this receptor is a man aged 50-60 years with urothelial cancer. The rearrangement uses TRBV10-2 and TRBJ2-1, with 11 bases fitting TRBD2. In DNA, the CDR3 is TGCGCCAGCATAAGGACTAGCGGGCCCAATGAGCAGTTCTTC. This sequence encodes CASIRTSGPNEQFF.